The 27 T cell receptor beta chains listed next were all sequenced from one sample in a study of response to subunit inactivated influenza vaccine. TCRdb used MiXCR to reprocess the RT-PCR reads, holding one entry per CDR3 protein. The repertoire has over 450,000 distinct CDR3 sequences, 10% to 15% of them found once; the top ten carry less than 15%. This specimen consisted of PBMCs from blood, obtained roughly 47 days after vaccination. Receptors were obtained from a man aged 45-65 years who received an inactivated influenza vaccine.

The chain carries TRBV18 and TRBJ2-2, with TRBD1 as a possible D gene (5 bases). The germline V gene encodes CDR1 KGHSH and CDR2 LQKENI. The CDR3 extends over 13 amino acids. Trimming shortened V by 3 bases and J by 11 bases, and 13 bases separated the two germline ends. In nucleotides, the CDR3 is TGTGCCAGCTCACCGACAGCTAGATCCGAGCTGTTTTTT. Translation: CASSPTARSELFF.

There are a few counts of this clonotype. The chain joins TRBV20-1 to TRBJ1-5; D gene ambiguous. Trimming left V 0 bases short and J 0 bases short, with 6 bases between. Germline CDR1 is DFQATT and CDR2 is SNEGSKA (reference sequence). The CDR3 contains 14 residues. The CDR3 bases are TGCAGTGCTAGAGATCCGGGTAGCAATCAGCCCCAGCATTTT. Amino acid sequence: CSARDPGSNQPQHF.

There are a few counts of this clonotype. The rearrangement uses TRBV4-3 and TRBJ1-5, with D tentatively TRBD1 (5 bases). The CDR3 consists of 15 residues. Germline CDR1 LGHNA, CDR2 YSLEER. Trimming removed 1 base at V and 6 bases at J, with 13 bases between. CDR3 loop: CASSQGVRGGQPQHF. For the CDR3, the DNA is TGCGCCAGCAGCCAAGGGGTAAGGGGTGGTCAGCCCCAGCATTTT.

The V gene is TRBV12-3 or TRBV12-4, the J gene TRBJ1-6, with unresolved D. Trimming took off 5 bases at V and 3 bases at J, with 11 bases between the two ends. This CDR3 is 15 amino acids long. CDR3 sequence: CASSPGNIYNSPLHF. Here the CDR3 DNA reads TGTGCCAGCAGTCCCGGGAACATCTATAATTCACCCCTCCACTTT.

The CDR3 sequence: CASSLDGIGEQYF. In nucleotides, the CDR3 is TGTGCCAGCAGCTTGGACGGCATAGGGGAGCAGTACTTC. V usage is TRBV11-2 and J usage is TRBJ2-7; no firm D call. Germline assignment: CDR1 SGHAT and CDR2 FQNNGV. V was cut by 3 bases and J by 7 bases, with 13 bases left in between. The CDR3 consists of 13 residues.

This clonotype was picked up a small number of times. J is TRBJ2-5 and V is TRBV28; D perhaps matches TRBD2 (5 bases). CDR1 and CDR2 from the germline V gene are MDHEN and SYDVKM. The ends were cut back, 6 bases at V and 1 base at J, with 9 bases in the middle. CDR3 length: 13 amino acids. This chain's CDR3 is CASRWRTQETQYF. Here the CDR3 DNA reads TGTGCCAGCAGATGGAGGACCCAAGAGACCCAGTACTTC.

J is TRBJ2-4 and V is TRBV19; D remains ambiguous. From germline, CDR1 is LNHDA and CDR2 SQIVND (reference sequence). This CDR3 is built from 11 residues. Trimming took 5 bases from V and 9 from J, leaving 8 bases between them. For the CDR3, the DNA is TGTGCCAGTAGTCCCGGTAGCATTCAGTACTTC. Translation: CASSPGSIQYF.

This clonotype was seen repeatedly, ten times or more. V and J are TRBV18 and TRBJ1-1, with D tentatively TRBD1 (5 bases). Trimming removed 1 base from V and 4 bases from J, with 13 bases in between. Germline V gene data show CDR1 as KGHSH and CDR2 as LQKENI. The CDR3 sequence is 15 residues long. The CDR3 region has the DNA TGTGCCAGCTCACCACAGGGGACCCAGGGCACTGAAGCTTTCTTT. Translation gives CASSPQGTQGTEAFF.

The genes are TRBV20-1 and TRBJ2-7; D might be TRBD1 (5 bases). The CDR3 sequence is 16 residues long. Germline loops: CDR1 DFQATT, CDR2 SNEGSKA (reference sequence). The V end was cut by 6 bases, the J end by 2 bases, with 23 bases between. Written as DNA, the CDR3 is TGCAGTGCCTCTCACCGGGCAGGGCAGATTACCTACGAGCAGTACTTC. Its translation is CSASHRAGQITYEQYF.

The sample holds one count of this clonotype. The chain combines TRBV27 with TRBJ2-2; possible D gene TRBD1, 6 bases. Trimming removed 3 bases from V and 0 bases from J, with 11 bases in between. This CDR3 is built from 16 residues. Germline assignment: CDR1 MNHEY and CDR2 SMNVEV (reference sequence). The DNA for the CDR3 is TGTGCCAGCAGTTTTAGGACAGTAGCGAACACCGGGGAGCTGTTTTTT. This translates into CASSFRTVANTGELFF.

This clonotype was seen more than once but under ten times. The chain links TRBV10-3 to TRBJ2-7; 8 nucleotides line up with TRBD2. The CDR3 has 17 amino acids. J gave up 3 bases and V 2 bases, and 12 bases lay outside the gene matches. Germline CDR1 reads ENHRY; CDR2 reads SYGVKD. In DNA form, the CDR3 reads TGTGCCATCAGTGAGCGCGCAGGCGGGGGGATTCTCTACGAGCAGTACTTC. Protein sequence: CAISERAGGGILYEQYF.

This clonotype was observed a few times. The V gene is TRBV7-9, the J gene TRBJ2-2; D may be TRBD1 (6 bases). In germline, CDR1 is SEHNR, CDR2 FQNEAQ (reference sequence). Trimming pared 4 bases from V and 5 bases from J, leaving 20 bases between. The CDR3 length is 17 residues. The CDR3 sequence: CASSSSDSATSTGELFF. The CDR3, as DNA: TGTGCCAGCAGCTCCTCGGACAGCGCGACGAGTACCGGGGAGCTGTTTTTT.

The chain combines TRBV27 with TRBJ2-1, with 7 positions matching TRBD1. Per the germline V gene, CDR1 is MNHEY and CDR2 is SMNVEV (reference sequence). There are 14 residues in the CDR3. V dropped 3 bases and J dropped 7; count of bases not matched to a gene: 6. The CDR3 DNA is TGTGCCAGCAGTTTTGTCTCAGGGGGTAATGAGCAGTTCTTC. Protein product: CASSFVSGGNEQFF.

This clonotype was detected many times. J is TRBJ2-7 and V is TRBV4-3, with no clear D. This CDR3 is 18 amino acids long. Germline V lookup: CDR1 LGHNA, CDR2 YSLEER. Trimming stripped 0 bases from V and 2 bases from J, with 20 bases between. CDR3 sequence reads: CASSQDLVGPGSTYEQYF. In DNA, the CDR3 is TGCGCCAGCAGCCAAGATTTAGTAGGTCCGGGCAGTACCTACGAGCAGTACTTC.

This clonotype was observed at least ten times. The chain couples TRBV27 to TRBJ2-7; D is perhaps TRBD2 (6 bases). This CDR3 contains 15 residues. Germline assignment: CDR1 MNHEY and CDR2 SMNVEV (reference sequence). Trimming took off 2 bases at V and 2 bases at J, with 13 bases between the two ends. CDR3 protein: CASSLIGGTTYEQYF. In nucleotides, the CDR3 is TGTGCCAGCAGTTTAATCGGCGGGACCACCTACGAGCAGTACTTC.

The genes are TRBV12-3 or TRBV12-4 and TRBJ2-7; D is unclear. This CDR3 region has 12 residues. The V and J ends lost 5 bases and 7 bases respectively, with 12 bases between them. This CDR3 reads CASSDPAREQYF. The CDR3 bases are TGTGCCAGCAGTGATCCGGCGAGGGAGCAGTACTTC.

This clonotype was found a few times. This rearrangement joins TRBV27 to TRBJ2-7; no firm D call. The V and J ends lost 6 bases and 9 bases respectively, with 12 bases between them. The germline V gene has CDR1 MNHEY and CDR2 SMNVEV (reference sequence). This CDR3 is built from 11 residues. The CDR3 region has the DNA TGTGCCAGCAGCACTGCGATGGTGCAGTACTTC. Protein sequence: CASSTAMVQYF.

This clonotype occurred once. V is TRBV7-2 and J is TRBJ2-7; possible D gene TRBD1, 6 bases. Trimming shortened V by 6 bases and J by 4 bases, and 16 bases separated the two germline ends. This CDR3 contains 14 residues. Germline CDR1 reads SGHTA; CDR2 reads FQGNSA. The CDR3 spells CASRRQATGYEQYF. In DNA, the CDR3 is TGTGCCAGCAGAAGACAGGCGACGGGGTACGAGCAGTACTTC.

The DNA of the CDR3 is TGTGCCAGCACCTCCAGAGGGCCAACTTATGGCTACACCTTC. Protein: CASTSRGPTYGYTF. The chain employs TRBV12-3 or TRBV12-4 and TRBJ1-2, with no clear D. This CDR3 has 14 amino acids. With 7 bases removed from V and 5 bases from J, the gap between germline ends came to 17 bases.

This clonotype has more than one count but fewer than ten. The chain uses TRBV20-1 and TRBJ2-5, with TRBD2 matching 7 bases. This CDR3 spans 14 amino acids. J lost 5 bases, V lost 7 bases, and 13 bases had no gene match. Germline values: CDR1 DFQATT, CDR2 SNEGSKA (reference sequence). CDR3 in DNA: TGCAGTGTTCCGCCCGGAGCGGGATATGAGACCCAGTACTTC. Its translation is CSVPPGAGYETQYF.

The V and J genes are TRBV20-1 and TRBJ2-4, with TRBD2 matching 8 bases. The CDR3 loop spans 16 amino acids. In germline, CDR1 is DFQATT, CDR2 SNEGSKA (reference sequence). V gave up 1 base and J gave up 1 base; unmatched junction bases: 6. DNA of the CDR3: TGCAGTGCTAGAGTTCGGGAGGGAACGGCCAAAAACATTCAGTACTTC. Its translation is CSARVREGTAKNIQYF.

The chain joins TRBV18 to TRBJ2-2; 8 bases fit TRBD1. CDR3 length equals 18 residues. Germline loops: CDR1 KGHSH, CDR2 LQKENI. Trimming cost V 2 bases and J 2 bases; bases outside gene matches: 10. Here the CDR3 reads CASSPARVGQGNTGELFF. The CDR3 nucleotides read TGTGCCAGCTCACCAGCGCGGGTCGGACAGGGCAACACCGGGGAGCTGTTTTTT.

The J gene is TRBJ1-5, the V gene TRBV6-2 or TRBV6-3; D remains unclear. Deletions cut 0 bases from V and 7 bases from J, with 16 bases between. Germline CDR1 is MNHEY and CDR2 is SVGEGT. The CDR3 loop spans 16 amino acids. The CDR3 sequence: CASSYSSDILRQPQHF. DNA of the CDR3: TGTGCCAGCAGTTACTCGTCAGATATTCTACGGCAGCCCCAGCATTTT.

This chain links TRBV12-3 or TRBV12-4 with TRBJ1-6; a possible D gene is TRBD1 (5 bases). The CDR3 contains 15 residues. The V and J ends lost 1 base and 5 bases respectively, with 9 bases between them. DNA of the CDR3: TGTGCCAGCAGTTTAGGAGGGACCGATAATTCACCCCTCCACTTT. Its translation: CASSLGGTDNSPLHF.

The chain joins TRBV20-1 to TRBJ2-5; 7 positions agree with TRBD2. There are 15 residues in the CDR3. V was clipped by 6 bases and J by 4 bases; unmatched bases: 14. The V gene's germline CDR1 is DFQATT and CDR2 SNEGSKA (reference sequence). CDR3 region: CSAPGGSDMGETQYF. The DNA of the CDR3 is TGCAGTGCCCCAGGCGGGAGTGATATGGGAGAGACCCAGTACTTC.

This clonotype came up many times. This chain connects TRBV11-1 to TRBJ2-7, with TRBD1 identical over 12 bases. The CDR3 extends over 18 amino acids. The germline V gene encodes CDR1 SGHAT and CDR2 FQDESV (reference sequence). The junction had 16 bases not matched to a gene; V was cut back by 5 bases and J by 5 bases. The DNA of the CDR3 is TGTGCCAGCAGCCCAGATTTCGGCCGGGACAGGGGGCACAACGAGCAGTACTTC. It codes for CASSPDFGRDRGHNEQYF.

This chain connects TRBV7-9 to TRBJ1-4, with D maybe TRBD1 (5 bases). Trimming removed 5 bases from V and 8 bases from J, with 12 bases in between. This CDR3 has 13 amino acids. CDR1 is SEHNR and CDR2 is FQNEAQ in the germline V gene (reference sequence). The CDR3 is CASSRYEGEKLFF. The CDR3 DNA sequence: TGTGCCAGCAGCCGTTATGAGGGGGAAAAACTGTTTTTT.